The 19 T cell receptor beta chains below all came from one sample that was sequenced in a study of cytomegalovirus exposure and HLA in healthy donors. The PCR had 60 Vbeta and 13 Jbeta primers. Measured with immunoSEQ multiplex PCR; TCRdb has only the in-frame clones, and not every one. The sample yields approximately 140,000 clones, roughly 86% seen once. The specimen was PBMCs. The source of these receptors is a man between 18 and 29 years old in good health and CMV-seropositive.

The chain is built from TRBV5-1 and TRBJ1-5; the D is unclear. CDR3 length equals 15 residues. CDR1 is SGHRS and CDR2 is YFSETQ in the germline V gene. V was shortened by 0 bases and J by 0 bases, with 7 bases between the two germline ends. The CDR3 loop reads CASSLGPISNQPQHF. DNA for the CDR3: TGCGCCAGCAGCTTGGGGCCGATTAGCAATCAGCCCCAGCATTTT.

The rearrangement uses TRBV28 and TRBJ2-7, with D perhaps TRBD2 (6 bases). Looked up from germline, CDR1 is MDHEN and CDR2 is SYDVKM. The CDR3 spans 14 residues. Deletions cut 10 bases from V and 0 bases from J, with 16 bases between. The CDR3 sequence is CATGEAGSSYEQYF. DNA for the CDR3: TGTGCCACGGGGGAGGCAGGGAGCTCCTACGAGCAGTACTTC.

The V call is TRBV9, the J call TRBJ2-5; no clear D. Germline V lookup: CDR1 SGDLS, CDR2 YYNGEE. The CDR3 is made up of 14 amino acids. V gave up 4 bases and J gave up 5 bases, with 15 bases separating them. CDR3 residues: CASSRLPSGETQYF. The CDR3, as DNA: TGTGCCAGCAGCCGGCTCCCTAGTGGGGAGACCCAGTACTTC.

The CDR3 here is CASSRDRGTNTGELFF. Written as DNA, the CDR3 is TGTGCCAGCTCCCGGGACAGGGGAACAAACACCGGGGAGCTGTTTTTT. The chain is built from TRBV19 and TRBJ2-2; TRBD1 matches 10 bases. The CDR3 sequence is 16 residues long. V gave up 9 bases and J gave up 2 bases; unmatched junction bases: 9. The germline V gene encodes CDR1 LNHDA and CDR2 SQIVND (reference sequence).

This clone was observed a few times. This chain links TRBV25-1 with TRBJ1-3; TRBD1 matches 7 bases. Germline CDR1 reads MGHDK; CDR2 reads SYGVNS. The V and J ends lost 4 bases and 0 bases, in that order; junction bases with no gene match: 0. The CDR3 consists of 14 residues. The CDR3 sequence is CASSGDSSGNTIYF. The CDR3, as DNA: TGTGCCAGCAGTGGGGACAGCTCTGGAAACACCATATATTTT.

This chain uses TRBV1 with TRBJ2-7; TRBD2, the table's D call, lacks a check against the DNA. TRBV1 is a pseudogene locus. CDR3 length equals 16 residues. The CDR3 sequence: CTSSPPWTSGIYEQYF. CDR3 sequence (DNA): TGCACCAGCAGCCCGCCTTGGACTAGCGGGATTTACGAGCAGTACTTC.

This clone was counted once. Other nucleotide sequences in the sample specify the same CDR3. The chain joins TRBV28 to TRBJ1-4; no reliable D call. The CDR3 contains 13 residues. Deletions cut 8 bases from V and 6 bases from J, with 13 bases between. Germline V gene data show CDR1 as MDHEN and CDR2 as SYDVKM. CDR3 amino acids: CASSPGFDEKLFF. CDR3 bases: TGTGCCAGCTCCCCGGGGTTCGATGAAAAACTGTTTTTT.

This clone was detected only a few times. The chain is built from TRBV14 and TRBJ2-4; no definite D call. The CDR3 has 13 amino acids. Trimming left V 1 base short and J 5 bases short, with 6 bases between. In germline, CDR1 is SGHDN, CDR2 FVKESK. The CDR3: CASSQALENIQYF. CDR3 in DNA: TGTGCCAGCAGCCAAGCGCTAGAAAACATTCAGTACTTC.

The V and J genes are TRBV19 and TRBJ1-5; 10 bases map to TRBD1. Looked up from germline, CDR1 is LNHDA and CDR2 is SQIVND (reference sequence). The CDR3 totals 15 residues. With 5 bases clipped from V and 6 bases from J, the junction kept 7 bases outside the gene matches. This chain's CDR3 is CASSPRDRGTQPQHF. For the CDR3, the DNA is TGTGCCAGTAGTCCCCGGGACAGGGGTACTCAGCCCCAGCATTTT.

A few counts support this clone. The V call is TRBV11-2, the J call TRBJ2-5; 8 bases align to TRBD1. Germline V lookup: CDR1 SGHAT, CDR2 FQNNGV. The V segment lost 2 bases and the J segment 4 bases; nucleotides outside the gene matches: 3. This CDR3 spans 14 amino acids. Here the CDR3 DNA reads TGTGCCAGCAGCTTACAGGGGGCGGGAGAGACCCAGTACTTC. This translates into CASSLQGAGETQYF.

The V and J genes are TRBV5-1 and TRBJ1-1; no clear D gene. Germline loops: CDR1 SGHRS, CDR2 YFSETQ. Trimming took 0 bases from V and 1 from J, leaving 4 bases between them. The CDR3 runs 13 residues. CDR3 DNA: TGCGCCAGCAGCTTGGCTCCGAACACTGAAGCTTTCTTT. It codes for CASSLAPNTEAFF.

The chain links TRBV6-6 to TRBJ2-1; a weak D match, TRBD2 (6 bases). V was cut by 5 bases and J by 7 bases, with 21 bases left in between. Germline V gene sequence: CDR1 MNHNY, CDR2 SVGAGI (reference sequence). CDR3 length: 16 residues. The CDR3, as DNA: TGTGCCAGCAGTCAAACGCGGGAATCCCCAAGAAATGAGCAGTTCTTC. Translated, it gives CASSQTRESPRNEQFF.

The CDR3 bases are TGTGCCACCAGCAGAGGTCTAGCGGGAGCTCGGAACGAGCAGTACTTC. It yields the protein CATSRGLAGARNEQYF. The chain couples TRBV15 to TRBJ2-5; 10 bases are a match to TRBD2. The DNA end is more similar to TRBJ2-7, so the J call may be wrong. Germline assignment: CDR1 LNHNV and CDR2 YYDKDF (reference sequence). This CDR3 contains 16 residues.

This chain joins TRBV27 and TRBJ2-2; 10 bases are a match to TRBD1. The V and J ends lost 8 bases and 8 bases, in that order; junction bases with no gene match: 8. Per the germline V gene, CDR1 is MNHEY and CDR2 is SMNVEV (reference sequence). The CDR3 has 14 amino acids. The DNA of the CDR3 is TGTGCCAGCGGGACAGGGGCCCCCTCTGGGGAGCTGTTTTTT. As protein: CASGTGAPSGELFF.

The J gene is TRBJ2-5, the V gene TRBV4-1; a weak D match, TRBD1 (5 bases). This CDR3 is 14 amino acids long. Trimming cost V 0 bases and J 5 bases, with 10 bases left between them. The germline gives CDR1 MGHRA, CDR2 YSYEKL. The CDR3 bases are TGCGCCAGCAGCCAAGATATGGCAGGGGAGACCCAGTACTTC. It encodes CASSQDMAGETQYF.

The chain employs TRBV6-1 and TRBJ2-6, with D possibly TRBD2 on 5 matching bases. The germline V gene has CDR1 MNHNS and CDR2 SASEGT. Trimming cost V 2 bases and J 0 bases, with 8 bases left between them. This CDR3 region has 16 residues. The DNA of the CDR3 is TGTGCCAGCAGTGAAAAGAGGGCCTCTGGGGCCAACGTCCTGACTTTC. It yields the protein CASSEKRASGANVLTF.

The chain couples TRBV9 to TRBJ2-4, with 7 nucleotides matching TRBD1. From germline, CDR1 is SGDLS and CDR2 YYNGEE. The V segment lost 0 bases and the J segment 8 bases; nucleotides outside the gene matches: 8. The CDR3 length is 15 residues. CDR3: CASSVATNRGDIQYF. Here the CDR3 DNA reads TGTGCCAGCAGCGTAGCTACGAACAGGGGTGACATTCAGTACTTC.

The V gene is TRBV27, the J gene TRBJ2-6; D may be TRBD2 (6 bases). The CDR3 spans 18 residues. The V and J ends lost 7 bases and 2 bases respectively, with 21 bases between them. Germline CDR1 is MNHEY and CDR2 is SMNVEV (reference sequence). The CDR3 bases are TGTGCCAGCACCCCCCGGGGACTGGGGAATCCTGGGGCCAACGTCCTGACTTTC. Protein: CASTPRGLGNPGANVLTF.

The rearrangement uses TRBV19 and TRBJ2-3, with D possibly TRBD1 on 5 matching bases. Between the trimmed V and J ends, which lost 3 bases and 4 bases, there was a span of 5 bases. CDR1 and CDR2 (germline): LNHDA, SQIVND (reference sequence). The CDR3 has 12 residues. The CDR3 DNA reads as TGTGCCAGTAGTATGACAGCAGATACGCAGTATTTT. This codes for CASSMTADTQYF. Full variable domain (remainder filled in from reference TRBV19 and TRBJ2-3): DGGITQSPKYLFRKEGQNVTLSCEQNLNHDAMYWYRQDPGQGLRLIYYSQIVNDFQKGDIAEGYSVSREKKESFPLTVTSAQKNPTAFYLCASSMTADTQYFGPGTRLTVL.